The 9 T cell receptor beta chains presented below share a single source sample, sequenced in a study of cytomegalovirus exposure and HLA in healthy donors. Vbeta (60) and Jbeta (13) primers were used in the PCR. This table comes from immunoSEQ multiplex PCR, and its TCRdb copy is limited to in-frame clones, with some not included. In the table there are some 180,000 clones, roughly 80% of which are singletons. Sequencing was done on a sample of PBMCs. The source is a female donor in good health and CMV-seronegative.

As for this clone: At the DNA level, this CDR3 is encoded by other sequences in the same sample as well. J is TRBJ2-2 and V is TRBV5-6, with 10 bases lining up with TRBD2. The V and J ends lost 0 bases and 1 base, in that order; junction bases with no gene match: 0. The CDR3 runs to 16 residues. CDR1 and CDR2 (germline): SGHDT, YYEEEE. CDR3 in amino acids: CASSLGLAGNTGELFF. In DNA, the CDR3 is TGTGCCAGCAGCTTGGGACTAGCGGGGAACACCGGGGAGCTGTTTTTT.

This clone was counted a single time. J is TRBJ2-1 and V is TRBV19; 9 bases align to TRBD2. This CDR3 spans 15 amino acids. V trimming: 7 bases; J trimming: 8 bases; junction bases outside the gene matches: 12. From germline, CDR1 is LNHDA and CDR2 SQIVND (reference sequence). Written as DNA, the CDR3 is TGTGCCAGTACCGGGGCTAGCGGGGCGTCGGATGAGCAGTTCTTC. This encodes CASTGASGASDEQFF. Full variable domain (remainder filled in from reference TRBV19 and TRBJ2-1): DGGITQSPKYLFRKEGQNVTLSCEQNLNHDAMYWYRQDPGQGLRLIYYSQIVNDFQKGDIAEGYSVSREKKESFPLTVTSAQKNPTAFYLCASTGASGASDEQFFGPGTRLTVL.

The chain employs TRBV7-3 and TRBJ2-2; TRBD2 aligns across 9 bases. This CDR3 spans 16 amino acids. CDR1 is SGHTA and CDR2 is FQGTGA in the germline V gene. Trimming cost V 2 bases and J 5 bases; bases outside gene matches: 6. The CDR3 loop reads CASSLYLAGRTGELFF. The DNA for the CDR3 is TGTGCCAGCAGCTTATACCTAGCGGGGAGAACCGGGGAGCTGTTTTTT.

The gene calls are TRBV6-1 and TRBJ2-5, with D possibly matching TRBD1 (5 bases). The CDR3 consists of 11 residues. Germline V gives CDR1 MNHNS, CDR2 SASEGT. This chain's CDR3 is CASGAGETQYF. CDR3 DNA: TGTGCATCTGGGGCAGGGGAGACCCAGTACTTC.

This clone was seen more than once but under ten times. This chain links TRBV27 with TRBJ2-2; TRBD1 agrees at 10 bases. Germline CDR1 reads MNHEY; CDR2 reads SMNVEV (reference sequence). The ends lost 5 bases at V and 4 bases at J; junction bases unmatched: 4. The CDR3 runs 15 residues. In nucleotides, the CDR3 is TGTGCCAGCAGTCCCGGGACAGGGGTCACCGGGGAGCTGTTTTTT. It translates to CASSPGTGVTGELFF.

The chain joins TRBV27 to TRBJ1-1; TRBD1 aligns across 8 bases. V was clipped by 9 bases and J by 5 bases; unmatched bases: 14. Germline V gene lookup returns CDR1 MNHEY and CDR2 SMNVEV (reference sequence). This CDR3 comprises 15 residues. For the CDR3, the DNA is TGTGCCAGTCATTATGATCAGGGGGCTTTAACTGAAGCTTTCTTT. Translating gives CASHYDQGALTEAFF.

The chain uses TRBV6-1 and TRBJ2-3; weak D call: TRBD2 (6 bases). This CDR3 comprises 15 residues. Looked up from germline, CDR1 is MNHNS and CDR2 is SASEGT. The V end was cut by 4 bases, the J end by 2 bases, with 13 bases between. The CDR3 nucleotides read TGTGCCAGCAGTGTTGAACTAGCAGACACAGATACGCAGTATTTT. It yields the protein CASSVELADTDTQYF.

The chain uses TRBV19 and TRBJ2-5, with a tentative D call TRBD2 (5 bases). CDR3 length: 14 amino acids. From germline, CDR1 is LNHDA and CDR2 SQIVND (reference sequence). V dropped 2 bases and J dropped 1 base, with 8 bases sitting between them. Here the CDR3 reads CASSISGFQETQYF. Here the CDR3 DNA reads TGTGCCAGTAGTATATCGGGGTTCCAAGAGACCCAGTACTTC. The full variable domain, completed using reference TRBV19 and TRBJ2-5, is DGGITQSPKYLFRKEGQNVTLSCEQNLNHDAMYWYRQDPGQGLRLIYYSQIVNDFQKGDIAEGYSVSREKKESFPLTVTSAQKNPTAFYLCASSISGFQETQYFGPGTRLLVL.

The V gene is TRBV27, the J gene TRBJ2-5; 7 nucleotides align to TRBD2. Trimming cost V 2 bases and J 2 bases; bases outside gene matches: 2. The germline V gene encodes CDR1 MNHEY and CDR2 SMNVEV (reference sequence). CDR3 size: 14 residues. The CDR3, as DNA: TGTGCCAGCAGTTTAAGCGGGACGCAAGAGACCCAGTACTTC. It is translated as CASSLSGTQETQYF.